What follows describes a single TCR beta chain. RNA transcripts yielded amplified TCR beta CDR3 regions. RT-PCR with HTBI primers came first, then second-round multiplex PCR. TCRdb reprocessed the multiplex PCR reads via MiXCR and lists one record per CDR3 protein. This sample has approximately 1.2 million distinct CDR3 sequences, with roughly two fifths found just once. The sample originates from a study of Graves' ophthalmopathy and Graves' hyperthyroidism. As for the study in general: No progression to ophthalmopathy over 18 months defined stable hyperthyroidism.

The evidence that diagnosis relied on was clinical symptoms, serum thyroxine, TRAb, thyroid ultrasound and orbital computed tomography. The clonotype comes from an adult man with Graves' hyperthyroidism. The sequencing input was peripheral blood or thyroid tissue (not recorded which).

CDR3 region: CASSLALGRSPYEQYF. CDR3 nucleotide sequence: TGTGCCAGCAGTTTAGCGCTAGGCAGGAGCCCCTACGAGCAGTACTTC. The chain employs TRBV12-3 or TRBV12-4 and TRBJ2-7; D unclear. CDR3 size: 16 residues. Trimming left V 0 bases short and J 2 bases short, with 14 bases between.